This T cell receptor beta chain is drawn from a study of vaccination effects on CD4 cells after COVID-19. In the ViraFEST assay, antigen-specific CD4+ clonotypes were identified by expansion after peptide-pool stimulation. Having been cultured for roughly 11 days, the cells underwent CD4+ T cell isolation. No vaccinee had earlier SARS-CoV-2 infection, and nucleocapsid antibodies were negative. The CDR3 has 17 amino acids. Germline CDR1 and CDR2: LNHDA and SQIVND (reference sequence). V dropped 6 bases and J dropped 1 base, with 19 bases sitting between them. Libraries were prepared by immunoSEQ multiplex PCR; TCRdb keeps only in-frame clonotypes and omits some of them. The table has around 25,000 clones, 73% seen once. Concerning this clone: Its target is unknown.

This receptor was taken from a human donor who received a COVID-19 vaccine. The input for sequencing was CD4+ T cells from PBMCs cultured with SARS-CoV-2 spike peptides, taken before COVID-19 vaccination. The chain links TRBV19 to TRBJ2-1; perhaps TRBD1 as D (5 bases). As DNA, the CDR3 is TGTGCCAGTAGCCCCTACGACAGTCCCCGGTCCTACAATGAGCAGTTCTTC. This sequence encodes CASSPYDSPRSYNEQFF.